The sequence of this T cell receptor beta chain was determined in a study of T cells in Graves' hyperthyroidism and ophthalmopathy. In this sample, this clonotype turned up many times. RNA transcripts provided the source from which TCR beta CDR3 regions were amplified. The HTBI primer set served for first-round RT-PCR of the TCR CDR3. TCRdb analysed the multiplex PCR reads with MiXCR anew, one entry per CDR3 protein. Here the sample spans about 500,000 distinct CDR3 sequences, roughly 15% being singletons. The junction had 12 bases not matched to a gene; V was cut back by 5 bases and J by 4 bases. From germline, CDR1 is SGHTA and CDR2 FQGNSA. This CDR3 is 16 amino acids long.

The V call is TRBV7-2, the J call TRBJ2-7; TRBD2 matches at 9 bases. The TCR sequence derives from a woman aged 25 to 39 with Graves' ophthalmopathy. Input material: blood. The CDR3 here is CASSQVAGEVYYEQYF. The CDR3 DNA reads TGTGCCAGCAGCCAAGTAGCGGGAGAAGTTTATTACGAGCAGTACTTC. Drawing the rest from reference TRBV7-2 and TRBJ2-7, the complete variable domain is GAGVSQSPSNKVTEKGKDVELRCDPISGHTALYWYRQSLGQGLEFLIYFQGNSAPDKSGLPSDRFSAERTGGSVSTLTIQRTQQEDSAVYLCASSQVAGEVYYEQYFGPGTRLTVT.